The entry that follows covers one TCR beta chain sequence. Antigen unknown. The CDR3 loop spans 17 amino acids. From germline, CDR1 is LGHNA and CDR2 YSLEER. V lost 1 base and J 3 bases, leaving 19 bases between the germline ends. From the RT-PCR reads, TCRdb called clonotypes with MiXCR, one entry per CDR3 protein. The sample carries about 520,000 distinct CDR3 sequences, about 25% recorded once. The source of the sample is a study of response to subunit inactivated influenza vaccine. Points from the study as a whole: Seasonal influenza vaccination, on each occasion, was suggested by the authors to recruit few new T cells.

The source material was CD4+ T cells sorted from PBMCs, sampled approximately 5 days after vaccination. This chain uses TRBV4-3 with TRBJ2-7; D might be TRBD2 (7 bases). This receptor was taken from a man aged 50-60 years who received an inactivated influenza vaccine. The DNA for the CDR3 is TGCGCCAGCAGCCAAGTTGGTCTATGGGGGGGCGTCTACGAGCAGTACTTC. This translates into CASSQVGLWGGVYEQYF.